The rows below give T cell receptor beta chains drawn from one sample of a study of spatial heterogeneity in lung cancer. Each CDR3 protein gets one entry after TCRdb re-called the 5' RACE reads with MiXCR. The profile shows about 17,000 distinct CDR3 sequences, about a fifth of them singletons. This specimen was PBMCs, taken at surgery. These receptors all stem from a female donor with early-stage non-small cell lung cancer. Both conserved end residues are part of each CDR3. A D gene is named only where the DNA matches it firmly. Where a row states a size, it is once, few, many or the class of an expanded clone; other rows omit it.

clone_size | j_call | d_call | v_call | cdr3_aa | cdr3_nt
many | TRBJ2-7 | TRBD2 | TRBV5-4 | CASTRNRGGSFYEQYF | TGTGCCAGCACCAGGAACCGCGGCGGGAGTTTCTACGAGCAGTACTTC
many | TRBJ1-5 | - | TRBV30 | CAWSRRGAGQPQHF | TGTGCCTGGAGTAGGAGAGGGGCCGGACAGCCCCAGCATTTT
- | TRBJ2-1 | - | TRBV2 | CASSERDLRVYNEQFF | TGTGCCAGCAGCGAAAGGGACCTTAGAGTCTACAATGAGCAGTTCTTC
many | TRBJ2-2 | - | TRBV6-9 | CASRVTGELFF | TGTGCCAGCAGGGTGACAGGGGAGCTGTTTTTT
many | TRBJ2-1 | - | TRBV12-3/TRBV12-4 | CASIIGLPRTNEQFF | TGTGCCAGCATAATCGGACTGCCCCGGACCAATGAGCAGTTCTTC
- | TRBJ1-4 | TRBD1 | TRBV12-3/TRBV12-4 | CASSGTGIANEKLFF | TGTGCCAGCAGTGGGACAGGGATAGCTAATGAAAAACTGTTTTTT
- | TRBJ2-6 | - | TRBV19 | CASTTGANVLTF | TGTGCCAGTACAACGGGGGCCAACGTCCTGACTTTC
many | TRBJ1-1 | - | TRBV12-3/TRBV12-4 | CASSGTLGRNTEAFF | TGTGCCAGCAGTGGGACGTTGGGGAGGAACACTGAAGCTTTCTTT
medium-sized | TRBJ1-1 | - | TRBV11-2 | CASSAAWGRRNTEAFF | TGTGCCAGCAGCGCAGCCTGGGGTCGAAGGAACACTGAAGCTTTCTTT
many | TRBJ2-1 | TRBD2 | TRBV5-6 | CASSSVDQAGGRQEQFF | TGTGCCAGCAGCTCGGTCGACCAAGCGGGAGGGCGACAGGAGCAGTTCTTC
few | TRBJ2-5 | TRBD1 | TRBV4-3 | CASSRGQGMYQETQYF | TGCGCCAGCAGCCGGGGACAGGGAATGTACCAAGAGACCCAGTACTTC
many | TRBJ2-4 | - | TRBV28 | CASSWTGNIQYF | TGTGCCAGCAGTTGGACGGGAAACATTCAGTACTTC
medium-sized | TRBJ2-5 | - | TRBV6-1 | CASSQDHQETQYF | TGTGCCAGCAGCCAGGACCACCAAGAGACCCAGTACTTC
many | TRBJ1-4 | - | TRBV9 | CASSVGVGANEKLFF | TGTGCCAGCAGCGTAGGGGTAGGGGCTAATGAAAAACTGTTTTTT
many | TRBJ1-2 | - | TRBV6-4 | CASSDGSYGYTF | TGTGCCAGCAGTGACGGTTCTTATGGCTACACCTTC
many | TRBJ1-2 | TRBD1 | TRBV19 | CASIRTGLNYGYTF | TGTGCCAGTATCCGGACAGGGTTGAACTATGGCTACACCTTC
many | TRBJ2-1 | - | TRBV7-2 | CASSFVQGYNEQFF | TGTGCCAGCAGCTTTGTCCAGGGGTACAATGAGCAGTTCTTC
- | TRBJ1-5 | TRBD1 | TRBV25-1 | CASSQSGTGPCSVEKNQPQHF | TGTGCCAGCAGTCAATCCGGGACAGGGCCTTGTTCGGTTGAGAAAAATCAGCCCCAGCATTTT
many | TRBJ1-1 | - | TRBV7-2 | CASSHYRDGNTEAFF | TGTGCCAGCAGCCATTACCGGGACGGGAACACTGAAGCTTTCTTT
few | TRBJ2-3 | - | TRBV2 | CASSVRRQESTDTQYF | TGTGCCAGCAGTGTAAGGCGACAGGAAAGCACAGATACGCAGTATTTT
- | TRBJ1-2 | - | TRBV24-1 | CATSAGYGYTF | TGTGCCACCAGTGCAGGGTATGGCTACACCTTC
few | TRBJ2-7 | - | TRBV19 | CASSSAGSYEQYF | TGTGCCAGTAGCTCGGCAGGCTCCTACGAGCAGTACTTC
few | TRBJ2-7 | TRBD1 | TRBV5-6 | CASSPPGQGIYEQYF | TGTGCCAGCAGCCCCCCCGGACAGGGGATTTACGAGCAGTACTTC
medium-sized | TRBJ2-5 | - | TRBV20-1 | CSALASLNQETQYF | TGCAGTGCTCTCGCCTCTCTGAACCAAGAGACCCAGTACTTC
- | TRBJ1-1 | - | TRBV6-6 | CASSYSSARGKTKAFF | TGTGCCAGCAGTTACTCGTCCGCGAGGGGGAAGACAAAAGCTTTCTTT
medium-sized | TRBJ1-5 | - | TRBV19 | CANARMLWGSNQPQHF | TGTGCCAATGCTCGAATGCTATGGGGGAGCAATCAGCCCCAGCATTTT
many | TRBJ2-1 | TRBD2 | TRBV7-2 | CASSQSSGRSHNEQFF | TGTGCCAGCAGCCAATCTAGCGGGAGGTCGCATAATGAGCAGTTCTTC